This T cell receptor beta chain came from a study of shared clonotypes between healthy human individuals. Data came from immunoSEQ multiplex PCR; TCRdb stores just in-frame clones and leaves some out. The repertoire has about 1 million clones, about 74% of them found once; the top ten carry roughly 1.5%. CDR1 and CDR2 from the germline V gene are PRHDT and FYEKMQ (reference sequence). Trimming stripped 3 bases from V and 4 bases from J, with 10 bases between. The CDR3 is 14 amino acids. The study, taken as a whole, reports: Investigators collected only blood, and repertoires in tissues likely differ.

This clone has only a few counts. The antigen is unknown. The same CDR3 arises from other DNA sequences in this sample as well. Sequencing was carried out using memory CD4+ T cells sorted from blood. Sample subset: CD45RA-negative fraction. This TCR was sampled from a man aged 18 to 30 in good health. V usage is TRBV13 and J usage is TRBJ1-5; D is possibly TRBD1 (5 bases). The CDR3 DNA sequence: TGTGCCAGCAGCTTGGGGCATCTAAATCAGCCCCAGCATTTT. Its translation is CASSLGHLNQPQHF.